The T cell receptor beta chain described here comes from a study of Tregs in tolerant kidney transplant recipients. General study points: Expanding Tregs on activated donor B cells appeared to best identify donor-specific TCRbeta clones.

Using immunoSEQ multiplex PCR, the repertoire was profiled, and TCRdb retains in-frame clones only, with some absent. Of around 230,000 clones in the sample, 80% to 85% are singletons; the top ten hold around 0.6%. With respect to this clone: Its antigen is unidentified.

The length of the CDR3 is 15 residues. The germline V gene encodes CDR1 SNHLY and CDR2 FYNNEI. V dropped 2 bases and J dropped 0 bases, with 8 bases sitting between them. Unstimulated Tregs (CD4+CD25+CD127-) and CD4+CD25- non-Tregs were sorted from PBMCs. The chain carries TRBV2 and TRBJ2-4; TRBD1 might be the D (6 bases). This sequence was found in a human donor in good health. Material for sequencing was CD4+ T cells from blood. This CDR3 is CASSEQGLAKNIQYF. CDR3 in DNA: TGTGCCAGCAGTGAACAGGGGTTAGCCAAAAACATTCAGTACTTC. Full variable domain (missing parts from reference TRBV2 and TRBJ2-4): EPEVTQTPSHQVTQMGQEVILRCVPISNHLYFYWYRQILGQKVEFLVSFYNNEISEKSEIFDDQFSVERPDGSNFTLKIRSTKLEDSAMYFCASSEQGLAKNIQYFGAGTRLSVL.